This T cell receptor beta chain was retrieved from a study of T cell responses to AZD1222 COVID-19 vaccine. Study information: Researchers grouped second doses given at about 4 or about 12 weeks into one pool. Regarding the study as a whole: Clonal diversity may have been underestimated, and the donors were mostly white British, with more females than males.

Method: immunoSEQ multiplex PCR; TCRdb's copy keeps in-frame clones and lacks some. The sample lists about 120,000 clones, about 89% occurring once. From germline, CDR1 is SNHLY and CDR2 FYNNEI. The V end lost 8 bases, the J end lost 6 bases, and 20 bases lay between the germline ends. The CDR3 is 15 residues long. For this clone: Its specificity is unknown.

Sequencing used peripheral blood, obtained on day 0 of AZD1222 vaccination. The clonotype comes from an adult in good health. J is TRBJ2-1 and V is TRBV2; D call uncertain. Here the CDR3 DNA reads TGTGCCAGCTTGTATCGTCAGTCAAGGAGCAATGAGCAGTTCTTC. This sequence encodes CASLYRQSRSNEQFF.